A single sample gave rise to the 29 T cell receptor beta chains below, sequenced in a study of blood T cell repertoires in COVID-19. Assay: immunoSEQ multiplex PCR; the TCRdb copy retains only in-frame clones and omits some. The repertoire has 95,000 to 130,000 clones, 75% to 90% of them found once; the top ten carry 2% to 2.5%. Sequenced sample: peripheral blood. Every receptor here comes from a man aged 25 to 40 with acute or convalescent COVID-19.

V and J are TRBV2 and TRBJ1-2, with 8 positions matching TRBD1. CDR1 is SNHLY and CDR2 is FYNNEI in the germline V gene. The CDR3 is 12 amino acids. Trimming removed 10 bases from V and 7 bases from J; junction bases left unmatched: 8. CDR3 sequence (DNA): TGTGCCACTCGGACAGGGACGGCTGGCTACACCTTC. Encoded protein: CATRTGTAGYTF.

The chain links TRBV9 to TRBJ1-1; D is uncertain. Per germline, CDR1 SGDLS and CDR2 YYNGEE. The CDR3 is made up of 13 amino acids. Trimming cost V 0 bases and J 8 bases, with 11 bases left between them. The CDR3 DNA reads TGTGCCAGCAGCGTAGGGGCGTCTAAGGAAGCTTTCTTT. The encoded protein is CASSVGASKEAFF.

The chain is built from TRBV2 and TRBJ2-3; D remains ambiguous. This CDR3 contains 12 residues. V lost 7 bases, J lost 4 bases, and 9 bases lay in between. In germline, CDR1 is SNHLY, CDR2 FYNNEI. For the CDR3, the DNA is TGTGCCAGCAAGCGAGAAGCAGATACGCAGTATTTT. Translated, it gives CASKREADTQYF.

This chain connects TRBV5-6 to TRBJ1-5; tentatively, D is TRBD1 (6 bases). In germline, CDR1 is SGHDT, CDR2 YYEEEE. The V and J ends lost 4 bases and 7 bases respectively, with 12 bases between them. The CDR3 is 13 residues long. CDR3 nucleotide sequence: TGTGCCAGCAGCCCGGGCAGGGGACAGCCCCAGCATTTT. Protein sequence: CASSPGRGQPQHF.

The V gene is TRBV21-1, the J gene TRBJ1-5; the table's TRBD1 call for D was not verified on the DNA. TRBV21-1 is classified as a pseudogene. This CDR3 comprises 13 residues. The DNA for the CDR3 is TGTGCCAGCGGGCGATATAGCAATCAGCCCCAGCATTTT. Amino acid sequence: CASGRYSNQPQHF.

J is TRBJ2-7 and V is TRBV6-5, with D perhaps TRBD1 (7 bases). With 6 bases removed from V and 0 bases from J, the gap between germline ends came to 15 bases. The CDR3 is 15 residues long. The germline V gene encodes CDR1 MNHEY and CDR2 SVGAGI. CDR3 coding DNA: TGTGCCAGCAGCGAGGGGGGACAGAGCTCCTACGAGCAGTACTTC. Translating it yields CASSEGGQSSYEQYF.

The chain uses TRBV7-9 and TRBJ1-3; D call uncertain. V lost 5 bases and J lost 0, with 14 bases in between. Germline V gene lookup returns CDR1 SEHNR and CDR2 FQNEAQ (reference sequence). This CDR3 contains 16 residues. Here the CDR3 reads CASSLPPFGSGNTIYF. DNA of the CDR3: TGTGCCAGCAGCCTACCTCCCTTCGGCTCTGGAAACACCATATATTTT.

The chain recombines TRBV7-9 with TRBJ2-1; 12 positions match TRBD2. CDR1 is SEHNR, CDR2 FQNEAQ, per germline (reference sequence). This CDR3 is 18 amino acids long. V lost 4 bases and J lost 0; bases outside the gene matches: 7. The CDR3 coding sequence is TGTGCCAGCAGCTCCCGGACTAGCGGGGTTAACTCCTACAATGAGCAGTTCTTC. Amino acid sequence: CASSSRTSGVNSYNEQFF.

Here the CDR3 reads CASSVVTLHF. DNA of the CDR3: TGTGCCAGCAGTGTTGTCACCCTCCACTTT. The V gene is TRBV2, the J gene TRBJ1-6, with D hard to call. The CDR3 covers 10 residues. Trimming cost V 4 bases and J 14 bases, with 6 bases left between them. The V gene's germline CDR1 is SNHLY and CDR2 FYNNEI. The variable domain in full, completed from reference TRBV2 and TRBJ1-6, reads EPEVTQTPSHQVTQMGQEVILRCVPISNHLYFYWYRQILGQKVEFLVSFYNNEISEKSEIFDDQFSVERPDGSNFTLKIRSTKLEDSAMYFCASSVVTLHFGNGTRLTVT.

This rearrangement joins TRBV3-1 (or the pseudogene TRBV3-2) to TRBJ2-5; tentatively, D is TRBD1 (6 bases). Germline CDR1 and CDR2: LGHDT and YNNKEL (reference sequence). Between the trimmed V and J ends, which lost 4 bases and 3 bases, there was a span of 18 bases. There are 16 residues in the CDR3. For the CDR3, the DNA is TGTGCCAGCAGCCCCCCAGGGGTCGGAGCGGAAGAGACCCAGTACTTC. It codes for CASSPPGVGAEETQYF.

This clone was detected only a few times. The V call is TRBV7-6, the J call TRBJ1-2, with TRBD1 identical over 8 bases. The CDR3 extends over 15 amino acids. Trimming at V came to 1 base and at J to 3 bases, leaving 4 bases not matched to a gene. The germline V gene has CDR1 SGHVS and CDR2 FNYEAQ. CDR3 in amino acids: CASSLGTGPHYGYTF. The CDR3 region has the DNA TGTGCCAGCAGCTTAGGGACAGGGCCACACTATGGCTACACCTTC.

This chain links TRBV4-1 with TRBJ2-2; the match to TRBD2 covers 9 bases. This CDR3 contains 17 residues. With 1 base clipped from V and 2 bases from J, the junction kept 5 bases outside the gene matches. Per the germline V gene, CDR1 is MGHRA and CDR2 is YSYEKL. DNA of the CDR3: TGCGCCAGCAGCCAAGGTACAGCGGGGGGTAACACCGGGGAGCTGTTTTTT. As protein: CASSQGTAGGNTGELFF.

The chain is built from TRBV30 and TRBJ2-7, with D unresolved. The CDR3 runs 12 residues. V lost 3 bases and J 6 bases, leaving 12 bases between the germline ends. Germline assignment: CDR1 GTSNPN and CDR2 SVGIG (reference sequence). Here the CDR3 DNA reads TGTGCCTGGAGCGGTGGTAGCCCCGAGCAGTACTTC. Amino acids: CAWSGGSPEQYF.

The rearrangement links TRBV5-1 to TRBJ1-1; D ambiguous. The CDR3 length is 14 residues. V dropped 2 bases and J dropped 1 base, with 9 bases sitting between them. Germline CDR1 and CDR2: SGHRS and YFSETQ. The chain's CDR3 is CASSLQKQNTEAFF. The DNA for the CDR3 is TGCGCCAGCAGCTTACAGAAGCAGAACACTGAAGCTTTCTTT.

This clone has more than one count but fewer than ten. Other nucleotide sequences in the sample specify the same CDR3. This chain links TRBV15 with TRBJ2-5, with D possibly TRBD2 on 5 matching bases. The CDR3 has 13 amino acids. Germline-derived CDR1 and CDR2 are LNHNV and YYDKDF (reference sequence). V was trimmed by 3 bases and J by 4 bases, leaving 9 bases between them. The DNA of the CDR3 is TGTGCCACCAGCAGCGGCGGAGGAGAGACCCAGTACTTC. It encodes CATSSGGGETQYF.

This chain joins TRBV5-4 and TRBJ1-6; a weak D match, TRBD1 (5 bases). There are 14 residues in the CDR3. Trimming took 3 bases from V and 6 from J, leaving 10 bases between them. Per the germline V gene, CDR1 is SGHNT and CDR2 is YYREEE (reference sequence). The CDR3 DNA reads TGTGCCAGCAGCTCCATGACAGTTAATTCACCCCTCCACTTT. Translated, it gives CASSSMTVNSPLHF.

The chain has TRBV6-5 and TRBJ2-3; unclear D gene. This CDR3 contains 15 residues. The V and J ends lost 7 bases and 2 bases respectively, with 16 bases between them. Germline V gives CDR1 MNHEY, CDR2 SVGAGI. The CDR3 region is CASIRLLAVTDTQYF. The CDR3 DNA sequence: TGTGCCAGCATTCGACTCCTTGCGGTCACAGATACGCAGTATTTT.

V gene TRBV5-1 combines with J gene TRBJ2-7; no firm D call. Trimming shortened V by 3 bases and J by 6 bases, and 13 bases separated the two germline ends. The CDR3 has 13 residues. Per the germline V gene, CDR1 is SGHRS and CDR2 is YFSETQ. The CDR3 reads CASSSDPSGEQYV. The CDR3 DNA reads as TGCGCCAGCAGCTCCGACCCGTCGGGCGAGCAGTACGTC.

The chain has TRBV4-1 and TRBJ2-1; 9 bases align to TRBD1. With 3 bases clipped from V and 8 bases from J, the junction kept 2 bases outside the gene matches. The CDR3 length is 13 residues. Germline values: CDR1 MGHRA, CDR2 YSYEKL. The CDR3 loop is CASSQDRGHEQFF. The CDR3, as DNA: TGCGCCAGCAGCCAGGACAGGGGCCATGAGCAGTTCTTC.

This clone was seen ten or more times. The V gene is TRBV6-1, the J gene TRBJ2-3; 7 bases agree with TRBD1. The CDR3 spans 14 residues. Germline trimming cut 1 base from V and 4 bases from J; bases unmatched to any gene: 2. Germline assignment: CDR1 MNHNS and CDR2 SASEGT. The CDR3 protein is CASSEGQGADTQYF. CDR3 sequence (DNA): TGTGCCAGCAGTGAAGGACAGGGCGCAGATACGCAGTATTTT.

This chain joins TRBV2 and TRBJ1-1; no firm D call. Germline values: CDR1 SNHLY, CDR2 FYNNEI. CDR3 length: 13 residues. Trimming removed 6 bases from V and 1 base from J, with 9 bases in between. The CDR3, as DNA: TGTGCCAGCAGGAACACAGCGAACACTGAAGCTTTCTTT. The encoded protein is CASRNTANTEAFF. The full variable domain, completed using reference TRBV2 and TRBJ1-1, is EPEVTQTPSHQVTQMGQEVILRCVPISNHLYFYWYRQILGQKVEFLVSFYNNEISEKSEIFDDQFSVERPDGSNFTLKIRSTKLEDSAMYFCASRNTANTEAFFGQGTRLTVV.

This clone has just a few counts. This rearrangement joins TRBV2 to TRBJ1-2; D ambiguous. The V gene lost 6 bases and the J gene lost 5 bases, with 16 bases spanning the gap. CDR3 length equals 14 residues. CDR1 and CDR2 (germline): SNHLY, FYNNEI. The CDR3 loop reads CASSPTVAPYGYTF. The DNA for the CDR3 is TGTGCCAGCAGCCCCACCGTAGCGCCGTATGGCTACACCTTC. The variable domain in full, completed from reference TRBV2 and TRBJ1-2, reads EPEVTQTPSHQVTQMGQEVILRCVPISNHLYFYWYRQILGQKVEFLVSFYNNEISEKSEIFDDQFSVERPDGSNFTLKIRSTKLEDSAMYFCASSPTVAPYGYTFGSGTRLTVV.

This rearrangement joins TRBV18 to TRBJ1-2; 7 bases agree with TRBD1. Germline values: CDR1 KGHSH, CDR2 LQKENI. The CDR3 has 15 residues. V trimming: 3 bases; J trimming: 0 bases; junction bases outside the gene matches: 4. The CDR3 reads CASSPQGQANYGYTF. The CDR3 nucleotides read TGTGCCAGCTCACCGCAAGGACAGGCTAACTATGGCTACACCTTC.

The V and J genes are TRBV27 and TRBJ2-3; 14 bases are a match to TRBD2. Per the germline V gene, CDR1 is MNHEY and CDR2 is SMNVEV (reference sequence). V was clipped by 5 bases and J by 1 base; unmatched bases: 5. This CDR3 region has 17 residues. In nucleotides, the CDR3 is TGTGCCAGCAGTCGCGGGACTAGCGGGGGACGCACAGATACGCAGTATTTT. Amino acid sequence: CASSRGTSGGRTDTQYF.

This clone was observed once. CDR3 residues: CASSDGLAGEQFF. In nucleotides, the CDR3 is TGCGCCAGCAGCGACGGACTAGCTGGTGAGCAGTTCTTC. V gene TRBV5-1 combines with J gene TRBJ2-1, with TRBD2 identical over 8 bases. This CDR3 comprises 13 residues. V lost 4 bases, J lost 9 bases, and 6 bases stayed unmatched. Per germline, CDR1 SGHRS and CDR2 YFSETQ.

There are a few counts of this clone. CDR3 nucleotides: TGTGCCAGCAGCTCCCTCACACCCGACTATGGCTACACCTTC. This encodes CASSSLTPDYGYTF. The chain couples TRBV7-9 to TRBJ1-2; no definite D call. Trimming shortened V by 4 bases and J by 3 bases, and 12 bases separated the two germline ends. Germline V gene lookup returns CDR1 SEHNR and CDR2 FQNEAQ (reference sequence). This CDR3 region has 14 residues.

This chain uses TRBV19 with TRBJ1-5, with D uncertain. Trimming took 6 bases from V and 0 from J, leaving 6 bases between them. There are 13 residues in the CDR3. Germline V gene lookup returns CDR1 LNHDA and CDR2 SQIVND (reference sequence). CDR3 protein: CASSLNSNQPQHF. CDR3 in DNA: TGTGCCAGTAGCTTAAATAGCAATCAGCCCCAGCATTTT.

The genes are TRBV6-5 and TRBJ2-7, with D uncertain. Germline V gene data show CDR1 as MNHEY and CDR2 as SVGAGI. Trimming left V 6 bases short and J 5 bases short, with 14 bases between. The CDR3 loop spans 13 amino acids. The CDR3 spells CASSRSPVDEQYF. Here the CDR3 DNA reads TGTGCCAGCAGCCGCTCGCCAGTCGACGAGCAGTACTTC.

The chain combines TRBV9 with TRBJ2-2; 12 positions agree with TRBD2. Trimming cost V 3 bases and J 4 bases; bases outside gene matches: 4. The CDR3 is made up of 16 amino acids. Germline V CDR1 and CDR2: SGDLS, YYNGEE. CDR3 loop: CASSASGRVGTGELFF. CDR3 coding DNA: TGTGCCAGCAGCGCTAGCGGGAGGGTAGGCACCGGGGAGCTGTTTTTT. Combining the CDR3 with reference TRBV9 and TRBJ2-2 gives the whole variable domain DSGVTQTPKHLITATGQRVTLRCSPRSGDLSVYWYQQSLDQGLQFLIQYYNGEERAKGNILERFSAQQFPDLHSELNLSSLELGDSALYFCASSASGRVGTGELFFGEGSRLTVL.